This T cell receptor (beta chain) was sequenced in a study of identifying expanded T cells in peripheral blood. The data were produced by immunoSEQ multiplex PCR, yet TCRdb's version contains in-frame clones alone and is incomplete. The sample shows under 110,000 clones, 70% to 90% of them seen only once. Germline V CDR1 and CDR2: SEHNR, FQNEAQ (reference sequence). The CDR3 totals 13 residues. V lost 5 bases, J lost 5 bases, and 5 bases stayed unmatched. The table lists this clone with a few counts. The antigen remains undetermined. Overall study findings and caveats: Over approximately two and four weeks, about 15 and 19 clones changed, versus approximately 1.2 between replicates.

Sample: blood. This chain joins TRBV7-9 and TRBJ2-7; 8 bases are shared with TRBD1. The TCR originated in a person between 18 and 75 years old in good health. Written as DNA, the CDR3 is TGTGCCAGCAGCCGACAGGGGACCGACGAGCAGTACTTC. It encodes CASSRQGTDEQYF. The complete variable domain, with remaining parts taken from reference TRBV7-9 and TRBJ2-7, reads DTGVSQNPRHKITKRGQNVTFRCDPISEHNRLYWYRQTLGQGPEFLTYFQNEAQLEKSRLLSDRFSAERPKGSFSTLEIQRTEQGDSAMYLCASSRQGTDEQYFGPGTRLTVT.